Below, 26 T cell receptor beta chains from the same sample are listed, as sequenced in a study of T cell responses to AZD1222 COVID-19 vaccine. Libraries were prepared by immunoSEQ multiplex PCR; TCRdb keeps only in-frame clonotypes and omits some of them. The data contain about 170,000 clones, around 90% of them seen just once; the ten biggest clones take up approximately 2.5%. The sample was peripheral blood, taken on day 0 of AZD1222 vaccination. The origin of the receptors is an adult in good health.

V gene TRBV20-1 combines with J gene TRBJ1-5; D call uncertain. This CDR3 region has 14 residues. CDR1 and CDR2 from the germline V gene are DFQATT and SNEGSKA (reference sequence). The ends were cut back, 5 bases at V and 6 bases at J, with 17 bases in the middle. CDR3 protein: CSAGDVGPGQPQHF. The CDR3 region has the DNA TGCAGTGCTGGTGATGTCGGGCCCGGTCAGCCCCAGCATTTT.

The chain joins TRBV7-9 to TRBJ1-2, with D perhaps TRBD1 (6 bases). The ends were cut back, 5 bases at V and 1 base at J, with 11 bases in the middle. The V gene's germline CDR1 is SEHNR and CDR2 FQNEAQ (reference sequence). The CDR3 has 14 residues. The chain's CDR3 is CASSPGDNNYGYTF. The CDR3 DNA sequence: TGTGCCAGCAGCCCAGGGGATAATAACTATGGCTACACCTTC.

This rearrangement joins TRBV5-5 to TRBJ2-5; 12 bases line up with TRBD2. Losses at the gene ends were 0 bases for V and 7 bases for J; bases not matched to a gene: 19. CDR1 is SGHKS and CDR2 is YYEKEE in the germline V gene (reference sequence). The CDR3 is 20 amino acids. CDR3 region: CASSLEPLRLAGAGGATQYF. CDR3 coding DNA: TGTGCCAGCAGCTTGGAACCCCTCAGACTAGCGGGAGCAGGGGGGGCGACCCAGTACTTC. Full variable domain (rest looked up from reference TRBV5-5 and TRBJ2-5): DAGVTQSPTHLIKTRGQQVTLRCSPISGHKSVSWYQQVLGQGPQFIFQYYEKEERGRGNFPDRFSARQFPNYSSELNVNALLLGDSALYLCASSLEPLRLAGAGGATQYFGPGTRLLVL.

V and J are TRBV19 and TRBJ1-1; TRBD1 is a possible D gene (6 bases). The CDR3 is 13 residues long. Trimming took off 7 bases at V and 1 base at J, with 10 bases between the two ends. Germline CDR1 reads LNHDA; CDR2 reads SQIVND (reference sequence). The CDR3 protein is CASTDRTNTEAFF. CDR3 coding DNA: TGTGCCAGTACCGACAGGACGAACACTGAAGCTTTCTTT.

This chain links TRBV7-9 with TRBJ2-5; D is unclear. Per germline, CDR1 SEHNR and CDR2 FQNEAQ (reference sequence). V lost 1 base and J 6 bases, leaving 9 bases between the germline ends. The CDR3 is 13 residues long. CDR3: CASSLGASKTQYF. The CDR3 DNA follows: TGTGCCAGCAGCTTAGGGGCGAGTAAGACCCAGTACTTC.

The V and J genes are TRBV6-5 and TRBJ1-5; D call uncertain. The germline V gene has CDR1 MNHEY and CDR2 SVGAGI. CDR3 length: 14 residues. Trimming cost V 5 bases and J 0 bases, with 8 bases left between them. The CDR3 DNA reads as TGTGCCAGCAGTAAACGGGGTAGCAATCAGCCCCAGCATTTT. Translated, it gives CASSKRGSNQPQHF.

CDR3 loop: CASSVDRVDSPLHF. The CDR3, as DNA: TGTGCCAGTAGTGTTGACAGGGTCGATTCACCCCTCCACTTT. The chain joins TRBV19 to TRBJ1-6; 7 bases align to TRBD1. V was pared by 5 bases and J by 8 bases, with 6 bases of the junction left unmatched. Germline V lookup: CDR1 LNHDA, CDR2 SQIVND (reference sequence). CDR3 length equals 14 residues.

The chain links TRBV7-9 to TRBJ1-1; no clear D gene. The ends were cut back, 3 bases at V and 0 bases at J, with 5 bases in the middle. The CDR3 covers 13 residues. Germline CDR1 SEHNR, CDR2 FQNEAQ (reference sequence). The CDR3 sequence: CASSFGLNTEAFF. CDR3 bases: TGTGCCAGCAGCTTCGGTTTGAACACTGAAGCTTTCTTT.

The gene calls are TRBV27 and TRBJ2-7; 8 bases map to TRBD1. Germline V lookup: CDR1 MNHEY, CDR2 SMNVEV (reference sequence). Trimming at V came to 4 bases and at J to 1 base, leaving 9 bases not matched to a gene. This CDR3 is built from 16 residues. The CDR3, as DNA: TGTGCCAGCAGTTCGAACGGGCACAGGGGGTCCTACGAGCAGTACTTC. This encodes CASSSNGHRGSYEQYF.

The CDR3 DNA follows: TGTGCCAGCAGTTACGAGAGGGGAGCGGGCACTGAAGCTTTCTTT. Amino acid sequence: CASSYERGAGTEAFF. J is TRBJ1-1 and V is TRBV6-5, with D perhaps matching TRBD1 (5 bases). Between the trimmed V and J ends, which lost 2 bases and 4 bases, there was a span of 14 bases. The CDR3 extends over 15 amino acids. Germline V gene data show CDR1 as MNHEY and CDR2 as SVGAGI.

CDR3 amino acids: CASSKQGSGFYGYTF. DNA for the CDR3: TGTGCCAGCAGTAAGCAGGGGTCTGGCTTCTATGGCTACACCTTC. This rearrangement joins TRBV11-3 to TRBJ1-2; TRBD1 might be the D (6 bases). Trimming shortened V by 6 bases and J by 4 bases, and 18 bases separated the two germline ends. This CDR3 comprises 15 residues. Germline values: CDR1 SGHNT, CDR2 YENEEA.

The CDR3 spells CASGQGGTEAFF. In nucleotides, the CDR3 is TGTGCCAGTGGACAGGGAGGCACTGAAGCTTTCTTT. The V gene is TRBV27, the J gene TRBJ1-1; 8 nucleotides line up with TRBD1. The CDR3 length is 12 residues. V was pared by 9 bases and J by 4 bases, with 4 bases of the junction left unmatched. Germline-derived CDR1 and CDR2 are MNHEY and SMNVEV (reference sequence).

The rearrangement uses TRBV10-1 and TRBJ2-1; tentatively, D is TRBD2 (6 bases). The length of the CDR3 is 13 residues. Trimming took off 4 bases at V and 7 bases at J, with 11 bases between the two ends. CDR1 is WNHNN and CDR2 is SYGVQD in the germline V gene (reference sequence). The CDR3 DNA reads TGCGCCAGCAGTGTCTTGGGGGGTAATGAGCAGTTCTTC. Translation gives CASSVLGGNEQFF.

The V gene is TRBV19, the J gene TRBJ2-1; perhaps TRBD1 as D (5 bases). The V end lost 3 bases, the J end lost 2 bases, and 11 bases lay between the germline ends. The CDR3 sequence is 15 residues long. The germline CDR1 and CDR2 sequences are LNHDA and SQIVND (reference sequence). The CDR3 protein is CASSISDRAYNEQFF. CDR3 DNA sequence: TGTGCCAGTAGTATTTCTGACAGAGCCTACAATGAGCAGTTCTTC. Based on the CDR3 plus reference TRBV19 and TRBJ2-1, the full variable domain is DGGITQSPKYLFRKEGQNVTLSCEQNLNHDAMYWYRQDPGQGLRLIYYSQIVNDFQKGDIAEGYSVSREKKESFPLTVTSAQKNPTAFYLCASSISDRAYNEQFFGPGTRLTVL.

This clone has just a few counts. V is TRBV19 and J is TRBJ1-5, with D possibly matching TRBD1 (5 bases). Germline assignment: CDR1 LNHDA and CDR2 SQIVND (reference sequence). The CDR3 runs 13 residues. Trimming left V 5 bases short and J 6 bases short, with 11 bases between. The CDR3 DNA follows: TGTGCCAGTAGTGTACAGGAAGGTCAGCCCCAGCATTTT. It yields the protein CASSVQEGQPQHF.

The CDR3 region is CASTNQKVGNEQFF. The CDR3 coding sequence is TGTGCCAGCACCAATCAAAAGGTCGGTAATGAGCAGTTCTTC. The genes are TRBV5-4 and TRBJ2-1, with unresolved D. The CDR3 has 14 residues. CDR1 and CDR2 from the germline V gene are SGHNT and YYREEE (reference sequence). V gave up 6 bases and J gave up 7 bases, with 17 bases separating them.

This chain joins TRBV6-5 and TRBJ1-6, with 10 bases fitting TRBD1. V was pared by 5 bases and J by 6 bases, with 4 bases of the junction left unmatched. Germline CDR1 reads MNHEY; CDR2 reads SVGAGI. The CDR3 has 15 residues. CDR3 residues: CASSPRTGGNSPLHF. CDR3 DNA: TGTGCCAGCAGTCCTAGGACAGGGGGTAATTCACCCCTCCACTTT.

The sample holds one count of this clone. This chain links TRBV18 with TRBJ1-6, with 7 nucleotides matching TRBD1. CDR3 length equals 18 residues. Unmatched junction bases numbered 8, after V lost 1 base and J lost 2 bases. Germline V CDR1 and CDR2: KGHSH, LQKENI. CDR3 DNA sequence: TGTGCCAGCTCACCACAACAGGGGTCCGACACCTATAATTCACCCCTCCACTTT. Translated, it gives CASSPQQGSDTYNSPLHF.

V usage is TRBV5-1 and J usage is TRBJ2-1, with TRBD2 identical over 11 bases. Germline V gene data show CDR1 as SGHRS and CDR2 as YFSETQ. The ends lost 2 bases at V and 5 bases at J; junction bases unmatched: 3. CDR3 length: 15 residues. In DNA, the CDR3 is TGCGCCAGCAGCTTCCTAGCGGGAGGAAACAATGAGCAGTTCTTC. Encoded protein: CASSFLAGGNNEQFF.

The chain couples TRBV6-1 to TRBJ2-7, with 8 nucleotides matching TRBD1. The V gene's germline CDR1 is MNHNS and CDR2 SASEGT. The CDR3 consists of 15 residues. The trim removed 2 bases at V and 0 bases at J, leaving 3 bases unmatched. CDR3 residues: CASSESGTGSYEQYF. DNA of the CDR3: TGTGCCAGCAGTGAATCCGGGACAGGCTCCTACGAGCAGTACTTC.

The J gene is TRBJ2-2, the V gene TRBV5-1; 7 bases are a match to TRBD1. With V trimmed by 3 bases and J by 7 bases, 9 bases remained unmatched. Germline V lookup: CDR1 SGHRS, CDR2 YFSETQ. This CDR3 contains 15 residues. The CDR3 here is CASSSGTATFGELFF. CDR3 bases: TGCGCCAGCAGCTCCGGGACAGCGACGTTCGGGGAGCTGTTTTTT.

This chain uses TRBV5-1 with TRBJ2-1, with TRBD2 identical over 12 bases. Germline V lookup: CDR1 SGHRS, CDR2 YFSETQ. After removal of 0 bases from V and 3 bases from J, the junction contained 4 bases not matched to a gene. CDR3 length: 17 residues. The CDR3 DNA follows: TGCGCCAGCAGCTTGGGACTAGCGGGGGCCCTCTACAATGAGCAGTTCTTC. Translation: CASSLGLAGALYNEQFF.

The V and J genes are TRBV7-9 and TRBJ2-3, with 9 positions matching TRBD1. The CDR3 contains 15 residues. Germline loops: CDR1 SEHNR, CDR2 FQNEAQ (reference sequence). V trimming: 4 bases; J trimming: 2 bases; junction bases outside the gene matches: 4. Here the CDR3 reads CASSSTGGLTDTQYF. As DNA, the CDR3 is TGTGCCAGCAGCTCTACAGGGGGCCTCACAGATACGCAGTATTTT.

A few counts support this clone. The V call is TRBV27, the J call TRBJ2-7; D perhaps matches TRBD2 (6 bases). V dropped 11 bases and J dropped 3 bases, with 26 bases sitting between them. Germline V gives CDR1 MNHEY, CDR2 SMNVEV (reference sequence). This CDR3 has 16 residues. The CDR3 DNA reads TGTGCCTGCGACGTTTACCGGAGGGCCCGTTTCTACGAGCAGTACTTC. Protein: CACDVYRRARFYEQYF.

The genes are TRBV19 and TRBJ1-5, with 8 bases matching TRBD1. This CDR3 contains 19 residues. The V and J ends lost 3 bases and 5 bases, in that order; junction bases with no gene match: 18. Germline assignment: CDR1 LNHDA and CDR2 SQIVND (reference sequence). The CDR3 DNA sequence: TGTGCCAGTAGTATCTGGGTCGGGACAGGCTTCGTAGAGTATCAGCCCCAGCATTTT. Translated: CASSIWVGTGFVEYQPQHF.

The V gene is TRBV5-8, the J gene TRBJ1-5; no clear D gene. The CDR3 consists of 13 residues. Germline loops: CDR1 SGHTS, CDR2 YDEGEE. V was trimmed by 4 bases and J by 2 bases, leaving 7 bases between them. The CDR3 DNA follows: TGTGCCAGCAGCCAGACGGGCAATCAGCCCCAGCATTTT. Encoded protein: CASSQTGNQPQHF. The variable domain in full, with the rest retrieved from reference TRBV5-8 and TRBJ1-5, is EAGVTQSPTHLIKTRGQQATLRCSPISGHTSVYWYQQALGLGLQFLLWYDEGEERNRGNFPPRFSGRQFPNYSSELNVNALELEDSALYLCASSQTGNQPQHFGDGTRLSIL.